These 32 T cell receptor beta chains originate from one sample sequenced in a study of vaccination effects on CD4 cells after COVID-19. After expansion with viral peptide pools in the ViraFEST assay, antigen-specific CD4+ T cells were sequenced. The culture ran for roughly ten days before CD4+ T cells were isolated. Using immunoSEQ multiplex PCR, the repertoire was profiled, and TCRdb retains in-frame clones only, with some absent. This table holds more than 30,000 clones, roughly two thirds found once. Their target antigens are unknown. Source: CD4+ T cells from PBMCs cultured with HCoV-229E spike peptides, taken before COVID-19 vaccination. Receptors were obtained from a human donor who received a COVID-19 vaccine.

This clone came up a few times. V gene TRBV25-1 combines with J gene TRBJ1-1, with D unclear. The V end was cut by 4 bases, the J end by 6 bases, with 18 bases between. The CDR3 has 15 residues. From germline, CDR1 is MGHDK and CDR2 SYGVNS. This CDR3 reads CASSAGSWQAAEAFF. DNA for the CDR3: TGTGCCAGCAGTGCGGGGAGTTGGCAGGCGGCTGAAGCTTTCTTT.

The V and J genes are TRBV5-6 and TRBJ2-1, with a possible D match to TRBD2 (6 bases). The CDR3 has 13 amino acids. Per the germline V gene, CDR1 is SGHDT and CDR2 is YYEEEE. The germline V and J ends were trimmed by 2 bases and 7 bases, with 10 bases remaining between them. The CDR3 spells CASSFLRGNEQFF. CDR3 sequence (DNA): TGTGCCAGCAGCTTTTTACGGGGGAATGAGCAGTTCTTC.

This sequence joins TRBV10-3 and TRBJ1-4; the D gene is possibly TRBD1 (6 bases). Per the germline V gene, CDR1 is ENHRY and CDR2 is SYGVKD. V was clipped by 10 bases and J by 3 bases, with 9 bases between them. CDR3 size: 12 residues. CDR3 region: CATGQSNEKLFF. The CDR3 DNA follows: TGTGCCACCGGACAGTCTAATGAAAAACTGTTTTTT.

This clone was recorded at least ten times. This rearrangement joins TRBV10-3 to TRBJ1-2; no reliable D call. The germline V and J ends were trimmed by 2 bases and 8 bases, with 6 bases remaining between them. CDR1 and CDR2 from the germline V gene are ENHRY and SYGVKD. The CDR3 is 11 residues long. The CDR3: CAISETGGYTF. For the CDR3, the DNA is TGTGCCATCAGTGAGACGGGGGGCTACACCTTC.

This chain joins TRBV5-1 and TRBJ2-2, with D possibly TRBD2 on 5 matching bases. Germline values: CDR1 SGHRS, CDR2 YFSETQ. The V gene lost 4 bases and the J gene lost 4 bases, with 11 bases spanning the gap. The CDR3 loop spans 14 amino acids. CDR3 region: CASSRDYLTGELFF. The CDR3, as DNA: TGCGCCAGCAGCCGTGACTACCTCACCGGGGAGCTGTTTTTT.

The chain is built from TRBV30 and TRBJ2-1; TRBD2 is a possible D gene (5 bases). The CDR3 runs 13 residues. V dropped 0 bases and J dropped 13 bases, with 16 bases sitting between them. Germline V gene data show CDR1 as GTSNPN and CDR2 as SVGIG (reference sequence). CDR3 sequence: CAWSVLREGHQFF. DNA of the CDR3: TGTGCCTGGAGTGTACTTCGTGAGGGCCACCAGTTCTTC.

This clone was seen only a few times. CDR3 sequence: CASSLDSNQPQHF. CDR3 bases: TGTGCCAGCAGCTTAGATAGCAATCAGCCCCAGCATTTT. The chain couples TRBV7-8 to TRBJ1-5; unclear D gene. Germline-derived CDR1 and CDR2 are SGHVS and FQNEAQ. The CDR3 length is 13 residues. Trimming took off 1 base at V and 0 bases at J, with 1 base between the two ends.

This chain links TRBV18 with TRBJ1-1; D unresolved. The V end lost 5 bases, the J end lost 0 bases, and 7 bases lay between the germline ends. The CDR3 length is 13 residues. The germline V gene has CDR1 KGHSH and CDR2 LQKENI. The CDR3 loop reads CASSADLNTEAFF. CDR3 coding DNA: TGTGCCAGCTCAGCGGACCTGAACACTGAAGCTTTCTTT. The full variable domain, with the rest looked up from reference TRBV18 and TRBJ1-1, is NAGVMQNPRHLVRRRGQEARLRCSPMKGHSHVYWYRQLPEEGLKFMVYLQKENIIDESGMPKERFSAEFPKEGPSILRIQQVVRGDSAAYFCASSADLNTEAFFGQGTRLTVV.

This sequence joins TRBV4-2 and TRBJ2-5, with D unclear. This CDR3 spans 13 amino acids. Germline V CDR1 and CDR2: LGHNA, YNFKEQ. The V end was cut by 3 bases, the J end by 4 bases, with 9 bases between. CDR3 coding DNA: TGTGCCAGCAGCCAGGATTCGGGAGAGACCCAGTACTTC. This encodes CASSQDSGETQYF.

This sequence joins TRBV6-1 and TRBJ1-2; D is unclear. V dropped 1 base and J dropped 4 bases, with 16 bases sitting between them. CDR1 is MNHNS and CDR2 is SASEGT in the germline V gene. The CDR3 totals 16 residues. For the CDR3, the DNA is TGTGCCAGCAGTGAAGGCGTCAGCCAAGGAGGCTATGGCTACACCTTC. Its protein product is CASSEGVSQGGYGYTF.

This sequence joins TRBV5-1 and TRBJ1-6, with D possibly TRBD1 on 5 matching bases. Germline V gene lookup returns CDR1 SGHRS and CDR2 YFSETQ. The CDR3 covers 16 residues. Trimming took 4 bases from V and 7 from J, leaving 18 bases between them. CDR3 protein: CASSTNPGTSNSPLHF. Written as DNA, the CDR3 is TGCGCCAGCAGCACCAATCCCGGGACTTCAAATTCACCCCTCCACTTT. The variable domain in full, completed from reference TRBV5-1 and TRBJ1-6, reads KAGVTQTPRYLIKTRGQQVTLSCSPISGHRSVSWYQQTPGQGLQFLFEYFSETQRNKGNFPGRFSGRQFSNSRSEMNVSTLELGDSALYLCASSTNPGTSNSPLHFGNGTRLTVT.

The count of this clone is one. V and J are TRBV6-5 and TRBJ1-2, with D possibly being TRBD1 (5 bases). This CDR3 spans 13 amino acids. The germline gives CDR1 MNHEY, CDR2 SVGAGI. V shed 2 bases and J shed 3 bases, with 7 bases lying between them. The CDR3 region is CASSYGGDYGYTF. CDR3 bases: TGTGCCAGCAGTTACGGGGGGGACTATGGCTACACCTTC.

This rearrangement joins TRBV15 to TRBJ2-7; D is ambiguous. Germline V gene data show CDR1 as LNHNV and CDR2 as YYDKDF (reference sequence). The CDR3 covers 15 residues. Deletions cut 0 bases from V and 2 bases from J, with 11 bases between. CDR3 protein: CATSRDDSGTYEQYF. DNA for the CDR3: TGTGCCACCAGCAGAGATGACTCGGGCACCTACGAGCAGTACTTC.

The CDR3 nucleotides are TGTGCCAGCAGAGTACAGGGGGCCGCTGGGAATCAGCCCCAGCATTTT. Encoded protein: CASRVQGAAGNQPQHF. V gene TRBV2 combines with J gene TRBJ1-5; 9 positions agree with TRBD1. The trim removed 6 bases at V and 4 bases at J, leaving 10 bases unmatched. The length of the CDR3 is 16 residues. The germline CDR1 and CDR2 sequences are SNHLY and FYNNEI.

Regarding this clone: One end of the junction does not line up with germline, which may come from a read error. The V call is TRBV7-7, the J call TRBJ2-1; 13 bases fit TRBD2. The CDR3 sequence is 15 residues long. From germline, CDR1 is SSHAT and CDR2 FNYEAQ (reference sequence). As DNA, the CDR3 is TGTGCTAGCAGCCGGGGGACTAGCGGGGTTAATGAGCAGTTCTTC. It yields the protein CASSRGTSGVNEQFF.

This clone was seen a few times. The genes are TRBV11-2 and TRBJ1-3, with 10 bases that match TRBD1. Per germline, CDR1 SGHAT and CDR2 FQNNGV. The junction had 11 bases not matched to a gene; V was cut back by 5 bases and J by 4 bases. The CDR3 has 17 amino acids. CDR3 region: CASSRRDRGGSGNTIYF. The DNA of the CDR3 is TGTGCCAGCAGCCGCCGGGACAGGGGAGGATCCGGAAACACCATATATTTT.

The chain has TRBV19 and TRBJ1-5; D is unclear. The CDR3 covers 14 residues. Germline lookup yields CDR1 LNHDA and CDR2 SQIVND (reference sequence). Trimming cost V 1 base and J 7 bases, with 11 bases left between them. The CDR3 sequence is CASSIAAGGQPQHF. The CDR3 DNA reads TGTGCCAGTAGTATAGCGGCAGGAGGCCAGCCCCAGCATTTT.

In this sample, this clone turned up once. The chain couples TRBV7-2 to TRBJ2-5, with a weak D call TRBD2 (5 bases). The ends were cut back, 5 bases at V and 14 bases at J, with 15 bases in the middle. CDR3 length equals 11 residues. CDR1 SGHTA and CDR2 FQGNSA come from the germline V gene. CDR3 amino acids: CASSEDFRNYF. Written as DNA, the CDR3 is TGTGCCAGCAGCGAGGACTTCCGTAATTACTTC. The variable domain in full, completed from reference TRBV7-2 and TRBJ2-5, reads GAGVSQSPSNKVTEKGKDVELRCDPISGHTALYWYRQSLGQGLEFLIYFQGNSAPDKSGLPSDRFSAERTGGSVSTLTIQRTQQEDSAVYLCASSEDFRNYFGPGTRLLVL.

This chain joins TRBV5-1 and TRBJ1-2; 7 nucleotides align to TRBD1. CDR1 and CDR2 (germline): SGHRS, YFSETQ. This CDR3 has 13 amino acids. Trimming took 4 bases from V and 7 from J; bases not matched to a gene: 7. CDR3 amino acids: CASSPTGVAGYTF. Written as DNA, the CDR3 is TGCGCCAGCAGCCCTACAGGGGTTGCTGGCTACACCTTC.

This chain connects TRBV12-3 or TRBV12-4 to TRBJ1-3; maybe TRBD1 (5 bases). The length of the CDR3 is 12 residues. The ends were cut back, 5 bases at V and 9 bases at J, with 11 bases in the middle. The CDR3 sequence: CASSIMGGTIYF. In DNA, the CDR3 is TGTGCCAGCAGTATCATGGGGGGCACCATATATTTT.

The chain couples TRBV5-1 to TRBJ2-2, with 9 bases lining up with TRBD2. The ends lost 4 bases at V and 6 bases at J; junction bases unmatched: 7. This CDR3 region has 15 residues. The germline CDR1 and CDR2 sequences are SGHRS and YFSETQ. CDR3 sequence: CASSGGGVVAGELFF. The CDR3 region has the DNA TGCGCCAGCAGCGGCGGGGGGGTCGTGGCCGGGGAGCTGTTTTTT.

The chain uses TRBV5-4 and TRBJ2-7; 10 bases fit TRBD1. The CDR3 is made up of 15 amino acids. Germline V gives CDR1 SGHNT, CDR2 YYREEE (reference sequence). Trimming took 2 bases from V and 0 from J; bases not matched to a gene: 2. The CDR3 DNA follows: TGTGCCAGCAGCTTCGGGACAGGGGACTCCTACGAGCAGTACTTC. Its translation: CASSFGTGDSYEQYF.

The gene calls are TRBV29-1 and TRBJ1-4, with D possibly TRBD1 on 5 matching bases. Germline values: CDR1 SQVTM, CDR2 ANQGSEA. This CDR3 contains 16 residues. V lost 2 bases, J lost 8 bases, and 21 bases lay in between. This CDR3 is CSVESAVGGGREKLFF. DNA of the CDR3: TGCAGCGTTGAATCCGCCGTTGGGGGAGGGCGAGAAAAACTGTTTTTT.

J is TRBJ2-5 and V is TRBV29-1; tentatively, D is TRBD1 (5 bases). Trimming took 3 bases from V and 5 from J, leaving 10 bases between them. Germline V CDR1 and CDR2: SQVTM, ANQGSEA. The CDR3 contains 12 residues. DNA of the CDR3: TGCAGCGTTGACCCAGGGTACGAGACCCAGTACTTC. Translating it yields CSVDPGYETQYF.

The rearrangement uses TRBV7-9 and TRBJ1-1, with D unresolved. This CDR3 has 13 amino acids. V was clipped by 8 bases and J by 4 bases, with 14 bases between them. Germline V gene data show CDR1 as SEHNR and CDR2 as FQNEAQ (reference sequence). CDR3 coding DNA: TGTGCCAGCTCGGCGGAGGGCTTCACTGAAGCTTTCTTT. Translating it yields CASSAEGFTEAFF.

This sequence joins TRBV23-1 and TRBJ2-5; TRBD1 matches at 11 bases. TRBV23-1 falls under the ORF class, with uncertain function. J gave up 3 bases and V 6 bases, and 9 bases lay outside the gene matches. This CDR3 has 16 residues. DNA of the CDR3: TGCGCCAGCAGAACCGGGACAGGGGGACCAAAAGAGACCCAGTACTTC. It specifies CASRTGTGGPKETQYF.

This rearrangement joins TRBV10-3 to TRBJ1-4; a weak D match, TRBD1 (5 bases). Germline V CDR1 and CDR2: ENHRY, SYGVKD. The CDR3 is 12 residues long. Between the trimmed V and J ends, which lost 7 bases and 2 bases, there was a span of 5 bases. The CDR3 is CAITGTNEKLFF. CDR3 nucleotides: TGTGCCATCACAGGGACTAATGAAAAACTGTTTTTT.

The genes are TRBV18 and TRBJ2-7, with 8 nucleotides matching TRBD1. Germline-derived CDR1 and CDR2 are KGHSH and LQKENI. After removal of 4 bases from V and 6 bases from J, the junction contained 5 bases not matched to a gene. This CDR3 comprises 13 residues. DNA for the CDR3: TGTGCCAGCTCACGGACAGGGATAATCGAGCAGTACTTC. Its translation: CASSRTGIIEQYF.

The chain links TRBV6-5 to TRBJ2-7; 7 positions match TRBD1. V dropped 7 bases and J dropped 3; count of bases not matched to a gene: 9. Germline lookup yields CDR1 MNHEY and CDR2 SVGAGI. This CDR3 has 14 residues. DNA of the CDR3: TGTGCCAGCAAAACCGGGACAGACCGCTACGAGCAGTACTTC. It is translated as CASKTGTDRYEQYF.

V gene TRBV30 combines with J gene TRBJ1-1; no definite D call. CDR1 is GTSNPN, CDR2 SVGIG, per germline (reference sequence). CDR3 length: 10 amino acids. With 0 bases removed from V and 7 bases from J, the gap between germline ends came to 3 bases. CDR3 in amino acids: CAWSVSEAFF. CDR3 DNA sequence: TGTGCCTGGAGTGTCAGTGAAGCTTTCTTT.

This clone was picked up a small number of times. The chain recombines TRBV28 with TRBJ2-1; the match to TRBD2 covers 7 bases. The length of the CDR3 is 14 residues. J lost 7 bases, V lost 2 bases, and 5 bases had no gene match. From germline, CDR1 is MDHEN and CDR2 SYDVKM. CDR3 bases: TGTGCCAGCAGTTTAGGCCTCGGGGGGAATGAGCAGTTCTTC. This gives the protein CASSLGLGGNEQFF.

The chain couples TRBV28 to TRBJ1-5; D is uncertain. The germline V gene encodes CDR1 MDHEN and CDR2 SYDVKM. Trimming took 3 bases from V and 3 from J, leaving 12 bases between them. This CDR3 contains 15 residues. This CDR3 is CASSFASGVNQPQHF. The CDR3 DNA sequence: TGTGCCAGCAGTTTTGCCAGCGGGGTCAATCAGCCCCAGCATTTT.